These 12 T cell receptor beta chains originate from one sample sequenced in a study of blood T cell repertoires in COVID-19. The table came from immunoSEQ multiplex PCR; TCRdb's copy has only in-frame clones and leaves some out. The data contain more than 150,000 clones, under 85% of them singletons. The specimen was peripheral blood. These receptors all stem from a man in his sixties with active or convalescent COVID-19.

In nucleotides, the CDR3 is TGTGCCAGCAGTTCCGGGCGTCTAGCGGGAACCTACGAGCAGTACTTC. It specifies CASSSGRLAGTYEQYF. The chain has TRBV6-5 and TRBJ2-7; 9 positions agree with TRBD2. The CDR3 contains 16 residues. Germline V gene data show CDR1 as MNHEY and CDR2 as SVGAGI. Germline trimming cut 4 bases from V and 2 bases from J; bases unmatched to any gene: 9.

The CDR3 nucleotides read TGTGCCAGCAGTTACTCGAGTTTTAAAGATACGCAGTATTTT. Protein product: CASSYSSFKDTQYF. This rearrangement joins TRBV6-2 or TRBV6-3 to TRBJ2-3; D is uncertain. Germline CDR1 is MNHEY and CDR2 is SVGEGT. The V end lost 0 bases, the J end lost 5 bases, and 9 bases lay between the germline ends. This CDR3 region has 14 residues.

The V and J genes are TRBV28 and TRBJ2-5; D might be TRBD1 (5 bases). The V gene lost 5 bases and the J gene lost 2 bases, with 18 bases spanning the gap. Germline V gene sequence: CDR1 MDHEN, CDR2 SYDVKM. This CDR3 spans 16 amino acids. This chain's CDR3 is CASSQPRGGVQETQYF. The CDR3 DNA reads TGTGCCAGCAGTCAACCTAGGGGCGGAGTTCAAGAGACCCAGTACTTC.

The CDR3 protein is CASSYPPGRSSYNEQFF. The CDR3, as DNA: TGTGCCAGCAGTTATCCCCCCGGGAGAAGCTCCTACAATGAGCAGTTCTTC. The rearrangement links TRBV27 to TRBJ2-1, with D possibly being TRBD2 (6 bases). The CDR3 loop spans 17 amino acids. Germline V gene lookup returns CDR1 MNHEY and CDR2 SMNVEV (reference sequence). V was pared by 4 bases and J by 0 bases, with 16 bases between.

This chain uses TRBV11-2 with TRBJ2-1; the match to TRBD2 covers 8 bases. There are 14 residues in the CDR3. Germline assignment: CDR1 SGHAT and CDR2 FQNNGV. J gave up 6 bases and V 6 bases, and 7 bases lay outside the gene matches. In DNA form, the CDR3 reads TGTGCCAGCAGGCCGACTAGCGTCTCCAATGAGCAGTTCTTC. Translation: CASRPTSVSNEQFF.

This clone was counted only a few times. The chain uses TRBV4-3 and TRBJ1-2; D not certain. CDR3 length equals 14 residues. CDR1 is LGHNA, CDR2 YSLEER, per germline. V lost 1 base and J 7 bases, leaving 13 bases between the germline ends. In nucleotides, the CDR3 is TGCGCCAGCAGCCAAGGACCAGGTCACGGTGGCTACACCTTC. Protein product: CASSQGPGHGGYTF.

The V gene is TRBV29-1, the J gene TRBJ2-7, with a tentative D call TRBD2 (6 bases). The germline gives CDR1 SQVTM, CDR2 ANQGSEA. The CDR3 has 15 residues. The V gene lost 4 bases and the J gene lost 3 bases, with 19 bases spanning the gap. The chain's CDR3 is CSVGGVGGPYYEQYF. CDR3 sequence (DNA): TGCAGCGTTGGGGGGGTAGGCGGACCCTACTACGAGCAGTACTTC.

This clone was detected a few times. This rearrangement joins TRBV11-2 to TRBJ1-3; a possible D gene is TRBD1 (5 bases). Germline CDR1 reads SGHAT; CDR2 reads FQNNGV. V lost 1 base and J 5 bases, leaving 12 bases between the germline ends. The CDR3 consists of 15 residues. As DNA, the CDR3 is TGTGCCAGCAGCTTAGGGCAGGGCAAAAGAAACACCATATATTTT. This translates into CASSLGQGKRNTIYF.

This sequence joins TRBV9 and TRBJ2-2, with D perhaps matching TRBD2 (6 bases). The CDR3 consists of 18 residues. From germline, CDR1 is SGDLS and CDR2 YYNGEE. V lost 0 bases and J lost 0, with 15 bases in between. The CDR3 region has the DNA TGTGCCAGCAGCGTAGAGATCGGAGGGAGTCCGAACACCGGGGAGCTGTTTTTT. It codes for CASSVEIGGSPNTGELFF.

The CDR3 loop is CASGRDRGVAGELFF. For the CDR3, the DNA is TGTGCCAGCGGCCGGGACAGGGGAGTTGCCGGGGAGCTGTTTTTT. The V gene is TRBV2, the J gene TRBJ2-2; 10 nucleotides align to TRBD1. V lost 8 bases and J lost 6; bases outside the gene matches: 9. The CDR3 loop spans 15 amino acids. Germline assignment: CDR1 SNHLY and CDR2 FYNNEI.

The chain couples TRBV19 to TRBJ1-1; possible D gene TRBD1, 5 bases. The CDR3 runs 13 residues. Trimming cost V 10 bases and J 1 base, with 13 bases left between them. Germline V gene data show CDR1 as LNHDA and CDR2 as SQIVND (reference sequence). The CDR3 is CATQGLGNTEAFF. CDR3 nucleotide sequence: TGTGCCACTCAGGGTCTGGGGAACACTGAAGCTTTCTTT.

CDR3 sequence reads: CASLMGAWGTEAFF. The CDR3 coding sequence is TGCGCCAGCCTTATGGGGGCGTGGGGTACTGAAGCTTTCTTT. The genes are TRBV23-1 and TRBJ1-1; perhaps TRBD1 as D (6 bases). TRBV23-1 is an ORF for which the function is uncertain. This CDR3 comprises 14 residues. With 8 bases removed from V and 5 bases from J, the gap between germline ends came to 18 bases.